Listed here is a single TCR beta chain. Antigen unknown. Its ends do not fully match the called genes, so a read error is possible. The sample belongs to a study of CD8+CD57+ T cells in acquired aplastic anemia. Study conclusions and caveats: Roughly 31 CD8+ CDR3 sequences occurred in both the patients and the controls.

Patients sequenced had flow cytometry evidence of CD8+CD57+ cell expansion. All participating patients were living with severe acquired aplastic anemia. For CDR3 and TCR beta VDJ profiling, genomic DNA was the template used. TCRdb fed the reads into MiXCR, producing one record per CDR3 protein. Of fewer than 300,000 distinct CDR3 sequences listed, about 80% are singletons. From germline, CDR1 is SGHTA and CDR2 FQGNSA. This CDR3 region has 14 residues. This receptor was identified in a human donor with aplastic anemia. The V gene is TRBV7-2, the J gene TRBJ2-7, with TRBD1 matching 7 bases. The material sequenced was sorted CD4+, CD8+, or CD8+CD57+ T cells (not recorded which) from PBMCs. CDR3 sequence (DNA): TGTGCCAGCAGCTCCGCAGGGGGTCCCTACAAGCAGTACTTC. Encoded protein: CASSSAGGPYKQYF.